This section outlines one T cell receptor beta chain sequence together with its context. These data belong to a study of cytomegalovirus exposure and HLA in healthy donors. Study at large: Genotyping of roughly 400 donors showed that about 83% belonged to the Caucasian-associated ancestry cluster.

V shed 7 bases and J shed 3 bases, with 18 bases lying between them. Germline CDR1 reads MDHEN; CDR2 reads SYDVKM. The CDR3 has 15 residues. The PCR contained 60 Vbeta and 13 Jbeta primers. Clones were sequenced by immunoSEQ multiplex PCR, and TCRdb holds only the in-frame ones, with some missing. The repertoire has about 120,000 clones, over 80% of them found once; the top ten carry under 2.5%. The sample consisted of PBMCs. The J gene is TRBJ1-1, the V gene TRBV28; no definite D call. This TCR was recovered from a man aged 25-40 years in good health and CMV-seronegative. DNA for the CDR3: TGTGCCAGCACCCCTCTCGGAGTATCGGACACTGAAGCTTTCTTT. The encoded protein is CASTPLGVSDTEAFF.